The entry that follows covers one T cell receptor (beta chain) sequence. Its antigen is undetermined. The data were produced by immunoSEQ multiplex PCR, yet TCRdb's version contains in-frame clones alone and is incomplete. The sample shows 150,000 or so clones, 90% to 95% of them seen only once. V lost 0 bases and J lost 9, with 9 bases in between. The length of the CDR3 is 13 residues. Germline CDR1 reads SGHRS; CDR2 reads YFSETQ. These data originate in a study of T cell responses to AZD1222 COVID-19 vaccine. Study conclusions and caveats: White British ancestry dominated among donors, who included more females, and clonal diversity was possibly underestimated. Dominant at 160-218 and 743-854, vaccine-associated CD4 TCRs also spanned spike.

The chain links TRBV5-1 to TRBJ2-2; D unresolved. The sequencing used peripheral blood, collected on day 0 of AZD1222 vaccination. The receptor's source is an adult in good health. The CDR3 DNA is TGCGCCAGCAGCTTGGCAGGTCTAAGGGAGCTGTTTTTT. Residues: CASSLAGLRELFF.